This TCR beta chain is from a study of shared clonotypes between healthy human individuals. Study at large: The people who gave samples were a couple of women and three men aged 18 to 49.

The CDR3 consists of 15 residues. With V trimmed by 7 bases and J by 6 bases, 13 bases remained unmatched. CDR1 and CDR2 (germline): SGHTA, FQGTGA. Repertoires were generated with immunoSEQ multiplex PCR, while TCRdb's copy carries only in-frame clones and drops some. The sample contains fewer than 700,000 clones, roughly 79% of which appear only once. The unsorted samples took about 90 million PBMCs to get genomic DNA. Input material: PBMCs. The source of this sequence is a woman between 40 and 55 years old in good health. Some clones in this sample may be carry-over from other donors' samples. The J gene is TRBJ2-3, the V gene TRBV7-3, with 7 bases fitting TRBD2. This CDR3 is CASTIGGSYEDTQYF. CDR3 nucleotides: TGTGCCAGCACCATAGGCGGGAGCTACGAGGATACGCAGTATTTT.